The 15 T cell receptor beta chains below were found in one sample sequenced in a study of early T cells in non-severe SARS-CoV-2 infection. MiXCR was run by TCRdb on the 5' RACE reads, yielding one entry per CDR3 protein. The table includes about 60,000 distinct CDR3 sequences, around 13% detected once. The sequenced material came from whole blood. These receptors originate from an adult who was a healthcare worker with PCR-confirmed SARS-CoV-2 infection or an uninfected control (not recorded which).

The genes are TRBV6-1 and TRBJ2-7; 7 positions match TRBD1. Germline loops: CDR1 MNHNS, CDR2 SASEGT. This CDR3 spans 16 amino acids. Trimming at V came to 5 bases and at J to 3 bases, leaving 13 bases not matched to a gene. CDR3 amino acids: CASSTRGGQAVYEQYF. The CDR3 bases are TGTGCCAGCAGTACTAGAGGCGGACAGGCGGTCTACGAGCAGTACTTC.

The CDR3 DNA follows: TGCAGTGCGGGGAGCTACAATGAGCAGTTCTTC. This encodes CSAGSYNEQFF. The chain has TRBV20-1 and TRBJ2-1, with D perhaps matching TRBD2 (5 bases). This CDR3 spans 11 amino acids. The V gene's germline CDR1 is DFQATT and CDR2 SNEGSKA (reference sequence). The V and J ends lost 6 bases and 3 bases respectively, with 6 bases between them.

This clonotype has a count of ten or more. V gene TRBV28 combines with J gene TRBJ1-2; 8 nucleotides line up with TRBD1. The CDR3 is made up of 13 amino acids. Losses at the gene ends were 5 bases for V and 4 bases for J; bases not matched to a gene: 3. The germline gives CDR1 MDHEN, CDR2 SYDVKM. The CDR3 spells CASSLTGVYGYTF. CDR3 nucleotides: TGTGCCAGCAGTCTGACAGGGGTCTATGGCTACACCTTC.

This clonotype was counted at least ten times. The chain carries TRBV12-3 or TRBV12-4 and TRBJ2-7; D perhaps matches TRBD2 (5 bases). CDR3 length equals 11 residues. Trimming removed 3 bases at V and 6 bases at J, with 6 bases between. The CDR3 here is CASSFGGEQYF. For the CDR3, the DNA is TGTGCCAGCAGTTTTGGAGGCGAGCAGTACTTC.

This clonotype showed up many times. V and J are TRBV18 and TRBJ2-6, with D perhaps matching TRBD2 (6 bases). Germline V gene sequence: CDR1 KGHSH, CDR2 LQKENI. The CDR3 runs to 20 residues. Trimming removed 3 bases at V and 0 bases at J, with 21 bases between. DNA of the CDR3: TGTGCCAGCTCACCTGTGGGACTCTTTTCCATTGCCTCTGGGGCCAACGTCCTGACTTTC. This sequence encodes CASSPVGLFSIASGANVLTF.

The chain has TRBV20-1 and TRBJ1-5; D uncertain. This CDR3 is built from 14 residues. CDR1 is DFQATT, CDR2 SNEGSKA, per germline (reference sequence). V was cut by 3 bases and J by 3 bases, with 12 bases left in between. The CDR3 protein is CSASPGGNNQPQHF. The CDR3 nucleotides are TGCAGTGCTAGTCCTGGCGGAAACAATCAGCCCCAGCATTTT.

As concerns this clonotype: Since a much larger clone is just one base distant, this may be a read error. The genes are TRBV7-8 and TRBJ1-1; TRBD1 matches at 9 bases. The CDR3 sequence is 13 residues long. Germline loops: CDR1 SGHVS, CDR2 FQNEAQ. For the CDR3, the DNA is TGTGCCAGCAGCCTGGACAGGGGCACTGAATCTTTCTTT. Protein sequence: CASSLDRGTESFF.

This chain links TRBV11-2 with TRBJ2-7, with D perhaps matching TRBD2 (6 bases). This CDR3 region has 13 residues. V gave up 6 bases and J gave up 4 bases, with 13 bases separating them. Looked up from germline, CDR1 is SGHAT and CDR2 is FQNNGV. CDR3 loop: CASSSWGGYEQYF. The CDR3 coding sequence is TGTGCCAGCAGTTCATGGGGAGGATACGAGCAGTACTTC.

This clonotype has ten or more counts. V and J are TRBV6-2 or TRBV6-3 and TRBJ2-1; D is unresolved. This CDR3 contains 10 residues. V was cut by 8 bases and J by 8 bases, with 7 bases left in between. The germline V gene encodes CDR1 MNHEY and CDR2 SVGEGT. CDR3: CASGRDEQFF. The CDR3 DNA follows: TGTGCCAGCGGTAGGGATGAGCAGTTCTTC.

At least ten counts were recorded for this clonotype. The rearrangement links TRBV28 to TRBJ2-1, with 7 bases aligning to TRBD2. CDR3 length equals 13 residues. The V gene's germline CDR1 is MDHEN and CDR2 SYDVKM. V lost 10 bases and J lost 3; bases outside the gene matches: 6. CDR3 DNA sequence: TGTGCCACCAGCGGGATAAACTACAATGAGCAGTTCTTC. Protein product: CATSGINYNEQFF.

The V gene is TRBV11-2, the J gene TRBJ1-1; tentatively, D is TRBD1 (5 bases). CDR1 is SGHAT and CDR2 is FQNNGV in the germline V gene. V shed 7 bases and J shed 1 base, with 10 bases lying between them. The CDR3 length is 13 residues. CDR3 in amino acids: CASTFTGNTEAFF. CDR3 nucleotides: TGTGCCAGCACTTTCACAGGGAACACTGAAGCTTTCTTT.

The chain employs TRBV18 and TRBJ2-1, with D possibly being TRBD1 or TRBD2 (5 bases each). The CDR3 is 13 residues long. The V and J ends lost 0 bases and 7 bases respectively, with 7 bases between them. CDR1 and CDR2 (germline): KGHSH, LQKENI. This CDR3 reads CASSPPGENEQFF. Here the CDR3 DNA reads TGTGCCAGCTCACCACCGGGGGAAAATGAGCAGTTCTTC.

J is TRBJ2-1 and V is TRBV10-3; TRBD1 or TRBD2 may be the D gene (5 bases each). Germline lookup yields CDR1 ENHRY and CDR2 SYGVKD. Trimming cost V 2 bases and J 0 bases, with 5 bases left between them. The CDR3 consists of 14 residues. The CDR3 nucleotides are TGTGCCATCAGTGAGGGGGGCTCCTACAATGAGCAGTTCTTC. Encoded protein: CAISEGGSYNEQFF.

V is TRBV12-3 or TRBV12-4 and J is TRBJ1-2; a possible D gene is TRBD1 (5 bases). The CDR3 extends over 13 amino acids. V lost 5 bases and J 4 bases, leaving 11 bases between the germline ends. The CDR3 region has the DNA TGTGCCAGCAGTGTAGGGGTCGGCTATGGCTACACCTTC. Translated, it gives CASSVGVGYGYTF.

This chain uses TRBV27 with TRBJ2-1, with 8 bases identical to TRBD1. The V gene's germline CDR1 is MNHEY and CDR2 SMNVEV (reference sequence). With V trimmed by 2 bases and J by 6 bases, 6 bases remained unmatched. This CDR3 comprises 15 residues. CDR3 sequence reads: CASSLTPDRVNEQFF. The CDR3 DNA sequence: TGTGCCAGCAGTTTAACCCCGGACAGGGTCAATGAGCAGTTCTTC.